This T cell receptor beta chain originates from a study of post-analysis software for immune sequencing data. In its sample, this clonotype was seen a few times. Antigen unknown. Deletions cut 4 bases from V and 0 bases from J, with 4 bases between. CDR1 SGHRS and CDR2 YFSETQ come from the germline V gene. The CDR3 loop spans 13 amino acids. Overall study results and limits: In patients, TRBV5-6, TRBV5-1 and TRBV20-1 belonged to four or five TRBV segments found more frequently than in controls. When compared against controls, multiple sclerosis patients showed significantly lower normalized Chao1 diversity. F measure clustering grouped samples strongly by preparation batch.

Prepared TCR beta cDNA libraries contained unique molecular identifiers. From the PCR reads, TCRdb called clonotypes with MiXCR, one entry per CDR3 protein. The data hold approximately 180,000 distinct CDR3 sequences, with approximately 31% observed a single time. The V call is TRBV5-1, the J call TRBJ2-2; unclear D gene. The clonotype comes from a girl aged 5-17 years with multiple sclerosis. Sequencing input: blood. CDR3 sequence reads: CASSPANTGELFF. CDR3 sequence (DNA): TGCGCCAGCAGCCCAGCGAACACCGGGGAGCTGTTTTTT.